The TCR beta chain described here comes from a study of regulatory T cells in long-lasting Graves disease (dated by TCRdb to the early 2020s). With respect to the entire study: Patients with newly diagnosed Graves' disease had been on antithyroid drugs for under 3 months. The study was conducted in China and was registered as a clinical trial. Persistent Graves' disease patients were compared with newly diagnosed Graves' disease patients by peripheral blood TCR sequencing and RNA sequencing. A total of around 35 samples underwent TCR sequencing, from about 13 patients with persistent Graves' disease and 20 or so patients with newly diagnosed Graves' disease. Summary of the overall study and its limitations: TRBV28, TRBJ1-2 and TRBJ2-5 were preferentially used in persistent disease, while TRBV20-1 and TRBJ2-1 were favored in newly diagnosed disease. More public clonotypes were shared among persistent patients (roughly 2,700) than among newly diagnosed patients (roughly 1,000). Persistent Graves' disease patients showed lower TCR Shannon entropy and fewer highly expanded clones than newly diagnosed patients, suggesting clonal expansion. The small sample size was acknowledged by the authors as a limitation that may reduce accuracy. Only the TCR beta chain was sequenced and analyzed. Because the primary lesion, thyroid tissue, could not be accessed, the study looked at peripheral blood alone.

Remarks on this clonotype: What antigen it recognizes has not been identified. No much larger clone is present one base from it, and per-base qualities are unavailable.

The meaning of the sample's time point label: newly diagnosed GD, antithyroid drugs for less than 3 months. For both TCR sequencing and RNA sequencing, RNA was extracted from PBMCs in TRIzol. The diagnosis of Graves' disease was made according to American Thyroid Association guidelines. Patients were recruited from an endocrinology department in Xi'an, China. Each patient gave 9 to 10 milliliters of peripheral blood, collected in an EDTA anticoagulant tube. Ficoll Paque Plus density gradient separation was used to isolate PBMCs, and no additional T cell sorting was done. An Agilent 2100 Bioanalyzer and agarose gel were used to check RNA quality, and a NanoDrop 2000 was used to measure RNA concentration. Receptor amplification or capture employed multiplex PCR. Sequencing was carried out with an Illumina HiSeq 4000. CDR3 regions were amplified by Arm-PCR with iRepertoire HTBI primers to construct TCR beta libraries. Before sequencing, the PCR products went through gel purification. As for the authors' bioinformatics: Gene usage analysis of CDR3 amino acid clonotypes used the 60 to 80 TRBV and 14 TRBJ segments found across samples. COPE and FqMerger were used to merge the filtered high-quality paired reads into contigs. Contigs were aligned with BLAST to IMGT TRBV, TRBD and TRBJ reference genes, and CDR3 was defined per IMGT. Any clonotype with a frequency above 0.1% was classified as a highly expanded clone. Repertoire diversity was measured by Shannon entropy, and V-J evenness by the Gini coefficient. A clonotype was considered public if more than one individual shared it. TCRdb applied fastp at Q25 and MiXCR to the public reads, then kept only in-frame beta chains. Entries that share a CDR3 protein sequence are merged under the most common genes and DNA. The V and J calls, along with clone size, are taken from TCRdb and not from the paper's own processing. Present in this sample are fewer than 650,000 distinct CDR3 sequences, approximately 16% of which were seen just once. 12% of the sample is in the top ten clones.

According to the germline V gene, CDR1 reads KGHDR and CDR2 reads SFDVKD. The V and J ends are trimmed by 7 bases and 0 bases, leaving 6 bases between them. The cysteine opens and the phenylalanine closes a CDR3 of 14 amino acids. Here the CDR3 DNA is all that survives: 42 bases in frame from base 1. Separately, the same data were catalogued under a study of T cells in Graves' hyperthyroidism and ophthalmopathy. The second paper further reports: Stable Graves' hyperthyroidism was defined as the absence of progression to ophthalmopathy over 18 months of follow-up. The hyperthyroidism patients were between 18 and 65 years old and newly diagnosed, with a disease duration of less than 2 months. Any patient with an uncontrolled infection, another autoimmune disease, pregnancy or lactation was excluded. Diagnoses were based on clinical symptoms, serum thyroxine and TRAb, thyroid ultrasound and orbital computed tomography. The TCR CDR3 was subjected to a first round of RT-PCR using the HTBI primer set and the Qiagen OneStep RT-PCR kit. Most expanded thyroid clonotypes (frequency above 0.001) were also detected in blood, a finding suggesting that blood repertoires may reflect thyroid immune responses. Ophthalmopathy was separated from stable hyperthyroidism by a 13 V-J signature model, with 87.88% sensitivity and 81% to 82% specificity obtained in cross-validation and 80%/75% obtained in testing. In validation, the model predicted progression to ophthalmopathy a median of roughly 6.1 months before onset, with approximately 68% sensitivity and roughly 72% specificity. A discovery cohort of about a hundred patients, roughly 43 with Graves' ophthalmopathy and about 58 with stable Graves' hyperthyroidism, was used to find distinguishing TCR V-J signatures. Prospective prediction of ophthalmopathy was tested in an independent validation cohort of 18 to 20 hyperthyroidism patients and around 16 patients who later progressed to ophthalmopathy. For training and testing, the roughly 97 patients in the discovery cohort were randomly divided in a 7:3 ratio. In more than five Graves' hyperthyroidism patients, the study also compared T-cell repertoires from thyroid tissue with T-cell repertoires from blood. Once sampling was done, hyperthyroidism patients were given methimazole at a starting dose of 30 mg daily, whereas ophthalmopathy patients were given high-dose intravenous methylprednisolone. Libraries were constructed in a second round of multiplex PCR, after which size selection and purification were performed. The libraries were sequenced on an Illumina HiSeq2000 using paired-end 100 bp reads. SOAPnuke was used to process the raw data, removing reads that contained adapters or uncalled bases, had a mean Phred below 15, or lacked an exact match to the constant primer or identifier. COPE v1.2.5 was used to merge the high-quality paired reads, and each unique nucleotide sequence was defined as a clonotype. Clonotypes were aligned to IMGT TRBV, TRBD and TRBJ reference segments using MiTCR v1.1. The analysis was restricted to V-J combinations with a frequency above 0.0001, which together covered over 99% of the repertoires. The TCS score was defined as the ratio of F50 (clonal expansion) to E x V (chaos), calculated using BLOSUM62-based TCRdist between CDR3 peptides within each V-J. Welch's t-statistics and random forest reduced fewer than 550 V-J features to 13, which were used in a naive Bayes classifier (R e1071). Sample size was not statistically predetermined, and blinding of investigators to group allocation was not performed. According to the paper, TCR Vbeta CDR3 sequencing was carried out on over 130 peripheral blood samples, which came from 40 to 45 ophthalmopathy, under 80 hyperthyroidism and approximately 17 progressor patients.

Sequencing used peripheral blood mononuclear cells (PBMCs), obtained at new diagnosis, from a patient treated with antithyroid drugs. The TCR was taken from a man aged 18 to 29 with Graves disease. Donor details come from another sample of the same person, matched by shared clones. Recombination linked TRBV24-1 to TRBJ2-6, with the D gene possibly TRBD1 or TRBD2, each one fitting 5 bases. The sequence in DNA is TGTGCCACCAGCGGGGCCTCTGGGGCCAACGTCCTGACTTTC. This codes for CATSGASGANVLTF.